This T cell receptor beta chain comes out of a study of cytomegalovirus exposure and HLA in healthy donors. Study overall: The roughly 700 first-cohort repertoires shared a platform with the roughly 110 validation repertoires, as reported in a later analysis.

V shed 4 bases and J 5 bases; nucleotides not matched to a gene: 7. The germline V gene has CDR1 MGHDK and CDR2 SYGVNS. This CDR3 is built from 15 residues. Sequenced by immunoSEQ multiplex PCR; TCRdb stores in-frame clones only, minus some. Of 120,000 or so clones listed, around 88% were seen once; the top ten hold 1.5% to 2%. A 120-subject validation cohort, separate from the approximately 690-subject first cohort, supplied the donors. The clonotype comes from a young man in good health and CMV-seronegative. Sequenced input: PBMCs. The V gene is TRBV25-1, the J gene TRBJ2-5; 10 nucleotides match TRBD2. The CDR3 DNA sequence: TGTGCCAGCAGTGTTCCTAGCGGGAGTCGGGAGACCCAGTACTTC. Translation gives CASSVPSGSRETQYF.